The entry below gives a single T cell receptor beta chain sequence along with its context. Its antigen remains unidentified. The entry originates in a study of T cell responses to AZD1222 COVID-19 vaccine. Study-wide background: Recipients boosted at about 4 weeks or about 12 weeks are pooled.

The CDR3 consists of 14 residues. Per germline, CDR1 SQVTM and CDR2 ANQGSEA. Trimming shortened V by 4 bases and J by 4 bases, and 14 bases separated the two germline ends. Repertoires were generated with immunoSEQ multiplex PCR, while TCRdb's copy carries only in-frame clones and drops some. The data hold about 110,000 clones, with about 88% observed a single time. Findings and limits, study-wide: Nearly half of spike-specific TCRs reportedly target unmutated variant regions.

The TCR comes from an adult in good health. V usage is TRBV29-1 and J usage is TRBJ1-5, with D possibly being TRBD1 (6 bases). Material: peripheral blood, obtained on day 0 of AZD1222 vaccination. The CDR3 here is CSVAGAGVNQPQHF. In DNA form, the CDR3 reads TGCAGCGTTGCGGGGGCAGGGGTAAATCAGCCCCAGCATTTT.